This T cell receptor (beta chain) was identified during a study of blood T cell repertoires in COVID-19. Turning to the study itself: PBMCs, B-cell-depleted T cells, or T cells provided the cDNA or gDNA that made up the material.

The CDR3 covers 15 residues. Germline CDR1 reads MGHRA; CDR2 reads YSYEKL. The V and J ends lost 0 bases and 4 bases, in that order; junction bases with no gene match: 3. The protocol was immunoSEQ multiplex PCR, while the TCRdb copy is restricted to in-frame clones and leaves out a portion. The top ten hold about 15% of the sample, which has 150,000 or so clones, approximately 82% seen once. This clone was picked up a small number of times. The chain couples TRBV4-1 to TRBJ1-3; the match to TRBD1 covers 7 bases. This clonotype originated in a human donor with acute or convalescent COVID-19. The donor label of this sample is uncertain. Material: peripheral blood. The CDR3 here is CASSQDRRGGNTIYF. The CDR3 nucleotides are TGCGCCAGCAGCCAAGATCGCAGGGGGGGAAACACCATATATTTT.